These T cell receptor beta chains were read from a single sample in a study of blood T cell repertoires in COVID-19. Assay used: immunoSEQ multiplex PCR; TCRdb lists only in-frame clones, some missing. The profile shows about 180,000 clones, over 80% of them singletons. Sequenced material: peripheral blood. Receptors were obtained from a woman in her seventies with COVID-19, enrolled during active disease. Both conserved end residues are part of each CDR3. D genes are given only for firm matches. Clone size is given for some rows only: seen once, a few or many times, or a class if the clone is expanded.

clone size,V gene,J gene,D gene,CDR3 DNA,CDR3 protein
few,TRBV3-1/TRBV3-2,TRBJ1-1,TRBD1,TGTGCCAGCAGCCAAGACATCGGGACAGGGAAAGCTTTCTTT,CASSQDIGTGKAFF
-,TRBV7-6,TRBJ1-1,TRBD1,TGTGCCAGCAGCTTATATGGGGGACAGGGGAACACTGAAGCTTTCTTT,CASSLYGGQGNTEAFF
once,TRBV6-4,TRBJ1-1,TRBD1,TGTGCCAGCAGCCCACAGGGGAGCTCTGAAGCTTTCTTT,CASSPQGSSEAFF
-,TRBV10-3,TRBJ2-7,TRBD2,TGTGCCATCAGTGAGTCGGGATTAGGAACTAGCGGGACGTACTCCTACGAGCAGTACTTC,CAISESGLGTSGTYSYEQYF
-,TRBV7-2,TRBJ2-7,TRBD2,TGTGCCAGCAGCTTAGGGCTAGCGGTCTACGAGCAGTACTTC,CASSLGLAVYEQYF
-,TRBV28,TRBJ2-3,-,TGTGCCAGCAGTTCCGAGCAGGGATTCACAGATACGCAGTATTTT,CASSSEQGFTDTQYF
-,TRBV27,TRBJ1-1,TRBD1,TGTGCCAGCAGTTTCAGGGGGCGCGGAGCTTTCTTT,CASSFRGRGAFF
-,TRBV2,TRBJ1-5,-,TGTGCCAGCAGCTGGGGGGGGAATGGCAATCAGCCCCAGCATTTT,CASSWGGNGNQPQHF
few,TRBV7-8,TRBJ1-2,TRBD1,TGTGCCAGCAGCACGGACAGGGTGAAAGGCTACACCTTC,CASSTDRVKGYTF
-,TRBV30,TRBJ2-1,TRBD2,TGTGCCTGGATTAGAGCGGGAGGCAATGAGCAGTTCTTC,CAWIRAGGNEQFF
-,TRBV20-1,TRBJ1-5,-,TGCAGTGCTAGTGCAAGAGGGGGGGAGAATCAGCCCCAGCATTTT,CSASARGGENQPQHF